The rows below give T cell receptor beta chains drawn from one sample of a study of vaccination and CD4 T cells after COVID-19. TCRdb passed the PCR reads through MiXCR, listing each CDR3 protein once. The sample carries about 18,000 distinct CDR3 sequences, approximately 78% recorded once. The antigens for these receptors are not known. This sample comprised CD4+ T cells from blood, cultured in vitro, obtained after SARS-CoV-2 vaccination. The receptors originated from a human donor who received a COVID-19 vaccine. Each CDR3 is given without its conserved first and last residue. D genes are given only for firm matches.

ASSLRVLGGNTIY TRBJ1-3 TRBV12-3/TRBV12-4 .
ATSALLGQGNTGELF TRBJ2-2 TRBV24-1 TRBD1
ASSFLREGVEAF TRBJ1-1 TRBV7-9 .
ATTGASTDTQY TRBJ2-3 TRBV24-1 TRBD1
ASSYSRINSPLH TRBJ1-6 TRBV6-5 .
ASSALRPGELF TRBJ2-2 TRBV11-3 .
ASSWQTGGTNYGYT TRBJ1-2 TRBV5-1 TRBD1
ASSFSGGGGQPQH TRBJ1-5 TRBV5-1 .
ASSESASAGELF TRBJ2-2 TRBV10-2 .
ASNSGGTGELF TRBJ2-2 TRBV12-3/TRBV12-4 TRBD2
ATSDASGTNTEAF TRBJ1-1 TRBV24-1 .
SAKNRDRAYGYT TRBJ1-2 TRBV20-1 TRBD1